These 5 T cell receptor beta chains share one sample of origin, sequenced in a study of T cell responses to AZD1222 COVID-19 vaccine. Sequencing used immunoSEQ multiplex PCR; TCRdb keeps in-frame clones, though not all of them. The data hold 170,000 or so clones, with about nine tenths observed a single time. Sequenced here: peripheral blood, sampled on day 0 of AZD1222 vaccination. The receptors shown here come from an adult in good health.

The chain carries TRBV7-3 and TRBJ1-1, with no clear D. This CDR3 region has 11 residues. Trimming cost V 5 bases and J 9 bases, with 10 bases left between them. The germline V gene has CDR1 SGHTA and CDR2 FQGTGA. CDR3 region: CASSQDGQAFF. The CDR3 nucleotides read TGTGCCAGCAGCCAGGACGGACAAGCTTTCTTT.

This chain joins TRBV3-1 (or the pseudogene TRBV3-2) and TRBJ2-5, with D maybe TRBD2 (5 bases). Trimming took off 2 bases at V and 5 bases at J, with 12 bases between the two ends. Germline CDR1 is LGHDT and CDR2 is YNNKEL (reference sequence). This CDR3 has 14 amino acids. This CDR3 is CASSQTISDETQYF. The CDR3, as DNA: TGTGCCAGCAGCCAAACGATTAGCGACGAGACCCAGTACTTC.

The V gene is TRBV4-2, the J gene TRBJ2-1; TRBD1 is a possible D gene (6 bases). V lost 4 bases and J 0 bases, leaving 16 bases between the germline ends. This CDR3 is built from 17 residues. Per the germline V gene, CDR1 is LGHNA and CDR2 is YNFKEQ. CDR3 in amino acids: CASSRGTGTSSYNEQFF. The CDR3, as DNA: TGTGCCAGCAGCCGTGGGACGGGGACAAGCTCCTACAATGAGCAGTTCTTC.

V and J are TRBV6-2 or TRBV6-3 and TRBJ1-1; possible D gene TRBD1, 5 bases. Germline assignment: CDR1 MNHEY and CDR2 SVGEGT. The V and J ends lost 0 bases and 7 bases respectively, with 12 bases between them. There are 14 residues in the CDR3. The CDR3 loop reads CASSYSRGVREAFF. In DNA, the CDR3 is TGTGCCAGCAGTTACTCAAGGGGAGTACGTGAAGCTTTCTTT.

This clone came up once. The gene calls are TRBV5-6 and TRBJ2-3; no reliable D call. Germline V gives CDR1 SGHDT, CDR2 YYEEEE. The CDR3 has 16 amino acids. Trimming cost V 6 bases and J 0 bases, with 17 bases left between them. This chain's CDR3 is CASTRKPGYSTDTQYF. The CDR3 DNA is TGTGCCAGCACTCGGAAGCCCGGCTATAGCACAGATACGCAGTATTTT.